Presented here are 3 T cell receptor beta chains from one specimen sequenced in a study of T-cell memory formation after mild COVID-19. Using its own MiXCR run on the 5' RACE reads, TCRdb lists one record per CDR3 protein. The sample contains tens of thousands of distinct CDR3 sequences, approximately 16% of which appear only once. The sequencing sample was made of PBMCs or a T cell subset sorted from them (not recorded which). The receptors were gathered from an adult woman who had mild COVID-19 (a few samples of this study predate the infection). Cell type and time point are not known.

This chain joins TRBV6-2 or TRBV6-3 and TRBJ2-1; TRBD2 matches at 10 bases. After removal of 8 bases from V and 2 bases from J, the junction contained 3 bases not matched to a gene. The CDR3 has 14 residues. Germline assignment: CDR1 MNHEY and CDR2 SVGEGT. The CDR3 DNA reads as TGTGCCAGCGGCGGGACTAGCGCCTACAATGAGCAGTTCTTC. It encodes CASGGTSAYNEQFF.

This clonotype was recorded only once. The J gene is TRBJ2-7, the V gene TRBV6-5, with D possibly TRBD2 on 5 matching bases. The ends were cut back, 6 bases at V and 3 bases at J, with 15 bases in the middle. Germline CDR1 and CDR2: MNHEY and SVGAGI. The CDR3 contains 14 residues. CDR3 loop: CASSRLKADYEQYF. DNA for the CDR3: TGTGCCAGCAGCCGCCTTAAAGCGGACTACGAGCAGTACTTC.

There are a few counts of this clonotype. This rearrangement joins TRBV24-1 to TRBJ2-3; D is perhaps TRBD1 (6 bases). This CDR3 comprises 14 residues. Germline assignment: CDR1 KGHDR and CDR2 SFDVKD. V lost 9 bases, J lost 4 bases, and 16 bases lay in between. Here the CDR3 DNA reads TGTGCCACCTGTGGGGGCAACGAGGCAGATACGCAGTATTTT. It codes for CATCGGNEADTQYF.